This passage covers 24 T cell receptor beta chains from one sample sequenced in a study of T cells in women clearing cervical HPV infection. Data came from immunoSEQ multiplex PCR; TCRdb stores just in-frame clones and leaves some out. The specimen's table records just over 20,000 clones. Sequencing was performed on blood buffy coat. These receptors were obtained from a woman aged 18 to 69 with a cervical HPV16 infection that either progressed to CIN3+ or cleared (not recorded which).

For this clone: The read comes to an end 3 residues before the CDR3 does, leaving the germline J gene to fill in the end. The rearrangement joins TRBV28 to TRBJ2-7, with D perhaps TRBD2 (6 bases). V shed 6 bases and J shed 0 bases, with 12 bases lying between them. The CDR3 extends over 14 amino acids. Germline CDR1 MDHEN, CDR2 SYDVKM. CDR3: CASRGGSGSYEQYF. The DNA read from the CDR3 is TGTGCCAGCAGGGGGGGTAGCGGCTCCTACGAG. The full variable domain, completed using reference TRBV28 and TRBJ2-7, is DVKVTQSSRYLVKRTGEKVFLECVQDMDHENMFWYRQDPGLGLRLIYFSYDVKMKEKGDIPEGYSVSREKKERFSLILESASTNQTSMYLCASRGGSGSYEQYFGPGTRLTVT.

Notes on this clone: The sequenced fragment ends 3 residues before the CDR3 boundary, so the rest is inferred from the germline J gene. V and J are TRBV20-1 and TRBJ2-1; 11 bases align to TRBD2. V shed 5 bases, J shed 8 bases, and the junction held 5 bases outside the gene matches. The CDR3 is 13 amino acids. Per the germline V gene, CDR1 is DFQATT and CDR2 is SNEGSKA (reference sequence). The CDR3: CSAFSGGADEQFF. CDR3 DNA, as far as it was read: TGCAGTGCTTTTAGCGGGGGGGCCGATGAG.

A remark on this clone: Its ends do not fully match the called genes, so a read error is possible. The DNA ends 3 residues before the CDR3 does, and the rest of the CDR3 is filled in from the germline J gene. The chain employs TRBV7-2 and TRBJ2-5; D might be TRBD1 (5 bases). CDR1 is SGHTA, CDR2 FQGNSA, per germline. The CDR3 is made up of 13 amino acids. The DNA read from the CDR3 is TGTGCCAGCAGTTTAGGGGCTAAAGAGACC. It translates to CASSLGAKET. The CDR3 in full is CASSLGAKETQYF.

Note on this clone: The read falls 3 residues short of the CDR3 end, and the missing part is taken from the germline J gene. The V gene is TRBV20-1, the J gene TRBJ1-1; D is undetermined. V was clipped by 3 bases and J by 0 bases, with 14 bases between them. Germline CDR1 is DFQATT and CDR2 is SNEGSKA (reference sequence). The CDR3 contains 15 residues. CDR3 bases read: TGCAGTGCTAGGGGCTATGGGCAGTTGAACACTGAA. It translates to CSARGYGQLNTE. The full CDR3 sequence reads CSARGYGQLNTEAFF.

With regard to this clone: Mismatch with germline at one junction end may stem from a read error. The read ends 3 residues early relative to the CDR3; the germline J gene fills the gap. V and J are TRBV4-2 and TRBJ1-5; TRBD1 matches at 8 bases. The CDR3 consists of 15 residues. The germline V gene has CDR1 LGHNA and CDR2 YNFKEQ. The DNA read from the CDR3 is TGCGCCAGCAGCCAAAAGGGACAGGGCAATCAGCCC. Its protein product is CASSQKGQGNQP. The full CDR3 sequence reads CASSQKGQGNQPQHF.

Concerning this clone: The read halts 3 residues ahead of the CDR3 end, with the missing end drawn from the germline J gene. The V gene is TRBV7-9, the J gene TRBJ2-2; 9 positions match TRBD1. V lost 4 bases to trimming and J lost 2 bases; unmatched junction nucleotides: 2. The germline CDR1 and CDR2 sequences are SEHNR and FQNEAQ (reference sequence). This CDR3 is 15 amino acids long. The CDR3 region is CASSSGQGNTGELFF. CDR3 DNA (partial): TGTGCCAGCAGCTCGGGACAGGGCAACACCGGGGAG.

With regard to this clone: With the read ending 3 residues before the CDR3 end, the germline J gene is used to fill in that end. The rearrangement uses TRBV7-9 and TRBJ2-5; weak D call: TRBD1 (6 bases). V was trimmed by 4 bases and J by 5 bases, leaving 17 bases between them. The CDR3 consists of 15 residues. Germline V CDR1 and CDR2: SEHNR, FQNEAQ (reference sequence). The CDR3 region is CASSYQSGETETQYF. CDR3 bases read: TGTGCCAGCAGCTATCAATCAGGGGAAACGGAGACC.

As concerns this clone: The sequenced fragment ends 3 residues before the CDR3 boundary, so the rest is inferred from the germline J gene. The rearrangement uses TRBV2 and TRBJ2-2; 8 bases are a match to TRBD2. The CDR3 length is 15 residues. Germline CDR1 reads SNHLY; CDR2 reads FYNNEI. The CDR3 spells CASRRAGEMNSPLFF. CDR3 bases read: TGTGCCAGCAGACGAGCGGGGGAGATGAATTCACCG.

As regards this clone: Coverage ceases 3 residues before the CDR3 finishes, and the germline J gene fills in the end. The chain employs TRBV30 and TRBJ2-5; D uncertain. CDR1 and CDR2 from the germline V gene are GTSNPN and SVGIG (reference sequence). CDR3 length equals 12 residues. Trimming stripped 4 bases from V and 6 bases from J, with 12 bases between. CDR3 DNA (partial): TGTGCCTGGATGGATGGGCCGAAGACC. Encoded protein: CAWMDGPKT. The complete CDR3 reads CAWMDGPKTQYF.

Turning to this clone: The observed sequence ends 3 residues before the CDR3 terminus, with the missing tail filled in from the germline J gene. V usage is TRBV23-1 and J usage is TRBJ2-7; TRBD1 matches at 8 bases. TRBV23-1 is sorted into the ORF group, with uncertain function. The CDR3 runs 15 residues. V lost 2 bases and J lost 1; bases outside the gene matches: 4. The CDR3 bases that were read are TGCGCCAGCAGTCAAGCTGACAGGGGATCCTACGAG. It codes for CASSQADRGSYE. The full CDR3 protein reads CASSQADRGSYEQYF.

As for this clone: The sequenced fragment ends 3 residues before the CDR3 boundary, so the rest is inferred from the germline J gene. This chain uses TRBV30 with TRBJ1-2; 8 bases agree with TRBD1. This CDR3 spans 14 amino acids. Germline assignment: CDR1 GTSNPN and CDR2 SVGIG (reference sequence). CDR3 region: CAWSVQAGGWGYTF. CDR3 DNA (partial): TGTGCCTGGAGTGTACAGGCAGGGGGCTGGGGC.

For this clone: The read gets to within 3 residues of the CDR3 end, and the germline J gene fills in the rest. This chain joins TRBV2 and TRBJ1-5, with 10 bases lining up with TRBD1. This CDR3 is built from 15 residues. Trimming cost V 7 bases and J 6 bases; bases outside gene matches: 9. The germline V gene has CDR1 SNHLY and CDR2 FYNNEI. Here the CDR3 reads CASTTTGGMGQPQHF. The part of the CDR3 DNA that was read is TGTGCCAGCACTACGACAGGGGGCATGGGTCAGCCC.

A remark on this clone: The observed sequence ends 3 residues before the CDR3 terminus, with the missing tail filled in from the germline J gene. The V gene is TRBV7-8, the J gene TRBJ2-5; 11 bases are a match to TRBD2. V lost 3 bases, J lost 3 bases, and 6 bases stayed unmatched. Germline loops: CDR1 SGHVS, CDR2 FQNEAQ. CDR3 length: 16 residues. The CDR3 bases that were read are TGTGCCAGCAGCTTTCTAGCGGGGGGAATTGAAGAGACC. Amino acids: CASSFLAGGIEET. The whole CDR3 protein reads CASSFLAGGIEETQYF.

Remarks on this clone: The read falls 3 residues short of the CDR3 end, and the missing part is taken from the germline J gene. The V gene is TRBV7-2, the J gene TRBJ2-4, with a weak D call TRBD1 (5 bases). V lost 5 bases and J lost 0, with 8 bases in between. Per germline, CDR1 SGHTA and CDR2 FQGNSA. The CDR3 is 14 residues long. The CDR3 spells CASSVTEAKNIQYF. The covered CDR3 bases are TGTGCCAGCAGCGTGACAGAAGCCAAAAACATT.

This clone is medium-sized by frequency. The read finishes 3 residues shy of the CDR3 end, and the germline J gene is used to complete it. The J gene is TRBJ2-5, the V gene TRBV18, with D perhaps matching TRBD2 (5 bases). There are 14 residues in the CDR3. Deletions cut 0 bases from V and 2 bases from J, with 7 bases between. Germline loops: CDR1 KGHSH, CDR2 LQKENI. CDR3 protein: CASSPPAEQETQYF. CDR3 DNA (partial): TGTGCCAGCTCACCACCAGCGGAGCAAGAGACC.

As regards this clone: The CDR3 end falls 3 residues outside the read, so it is completed with the germline J gene. This sequence joins TRBV20-1 and TRBJ2-3; TRBD2 matches at 9 bases. The CDR3 contains 15 residues. The V and J ends lost 3 bases and 3 bases, in that order; junction bases with no gene match: 7. The germline gives CDR1 DFQATT, CDR2 SNEGSKA (reference sequence). CDR3 DNA, as far as it was read: TGCAGTGCTAGTGGGGGCGGGGGGGTAACAGATACG. It translates to CSASGGGGVTDT. The CDR3 in full is CSASGGGGVTDTQYF.

With regard to this clone: Coverage ceases 3 residues before the CDR3 finishes, and the germline J gene fills in the end. This chain uses TRBV7-2 with TRBJ2-1, with D tentatively TRBD1 (5 bases). The V and J ends lost 11 bases and 4 bases respectively, with 18 bases between them. CDR3 length: 14 amino acids. The germline V gene has CDR1 SGHTA and CDR2 FQGNSA. CDR3: CAVDLRGSYNEQFF. The CDR3 DNA, read in part, is TGTGCCGTGGACCTAAGGGGCTCGTACAATGAG.

Note on this clone: The CDR3 end lies 3 residues beyond the end of the read and is filled in from the germline J gene. The J gene is TRBJ1-4, the V gene TRBV20-1, with 8 bases aligning to TRBD1. Germline V gene data show CDR1 as DFQATT and CDR2 as SNEGSKA (reference sequence). V lost 6 bases to trimming and J lost 7 bases; unmatched junction nucleotides: 10. This CDR3 has 14 residues. Partial CDR3 DNA: TGCAGTGCCCCCCGGACAGGGAGGCTTGAAAAA. This codes for CSAPRTGRLEK. The CDR3 in its entirety is CSAPRTGRLEKLFF.

A remark on this clone: Coverage ceases 3 residues before the CDR3 finishes, and the germline J gene fills in the end. V gene TRBV20-1 combines with J gene TRBJ2-1; tentative D call: TRBD2 (7 bases). This CDR3 is built from 14 residues. Germline V CDR1 and CDR2: DFQATT, SNEGSKA (reference sequence). The ends were cut back, 5 bases at V and 7 bases at J, with 18 bases in the middle. The sequenced CDR3 bases are TGCAGTGCTCAGATCGGCGGGGGCGAAAATGAG. Amino acids: CSAQIGGGENE. The whole CDR3 protein is CSAQIGGGENEQFF.

With respect to this clone: The CDR3 extends 3 residues past the end of the read, so its final part is completed from the germline J gene. V usage is TRBV6-2 or TRBV6-3 and J usage is TRBJ2-3; TRBD2 is a possible D gene (6 bases). Germline lookup yields CDR1 MNHEY and CDR2 SVGEGT. CDR3 length: 14 amino acids. The CDR3 loop is CASSGVAGHETQYF. The DNA read from the CDR3 is TGTGCCAGCAGCGGCGTGGCGGGGCATGAGACG.

Turning to this clone: The sequenced fragment ends 3 residues before the CDR3 boundary, so the rest is inferred from the germline J gene. V and J are TRBV7-2 and TRBJ1-2; 7 bases are a match to TRBD1. This CDR3 spans 16 amino acids. CDR1 is SGHTA, CDR2 FQGNSA, per germline. The sequenced part of the CDR3 DNA is TGTGCCAGCAGCTTAGCCCGACAGGGTGGGAGTCAGCCC. Protein product: CASSLARQGGSQP. The CDR3 reads in full as CASSLARQGGSQPYTF.

On this clone: The read gets to within 3 residues of the CDR3 end, and the germline J gene fills in the rest. V and J are TRBV18 and TRBJ1-5, with D hard to call. The CDR3 has 13 amino acids. Germline assignment: CDR1 KGHSH and CDR2 LQKENI. The CDR3 bases that were read are TGTGCCAGCTCACCACCGACTACAGATCCC. This sequence encodes CASSPPTTDP. The entire CDR3 protein reads CASSPPTTDPQHF.

Concerning this clone itself: The read gets to within 3 residues of the CDR3 end, and the germline J gene fills in the rest. The V gene is TRBV18, the J gene TRBJ1-2; D is unresolved. The CDR3 spans 15 residues. The germline CDR1 and CDR2 sequences are KGHSH and LQKENI. The V end was cut by 4 bases, the J end by 1 base, with 13 bases between. This CDR3 is CASSLPDGLNYGYTF. CDR3 DNA (partial): TGTGCCAGCTCACTACCGGACGGACTTAACTATGGC. The variable domain in full, with the rest retrieved from reference TRBV18 and TRBJ1-2, is NAGVMQNPRHLVRRRGQEARLRCSPMKGHSHVYWYRQLPEEGLKFMVYLQKENIIDESGMPKERFSAEFPKEGPSILRIQQVVRGDSAAYFCASSLPDGLNYGYTFGSGTRLTVV.

As concerns this clone: The sequenced fragment ends 3 residues before the CDR3 boundary, so the rest is inferred from the germline J gene. The gene calls are TRBV28 and TRBJ2-3, with D perhaps matching TRBD1 (6 bases). V shed 3 bases and J shed 3 bases, with 16 bases lying between them. The germline V gene encodes CDR1 MDHEN and CDR2 SYDVKM. This CDR3 region has 16 residues. The DNA read from the CDR3 is TGTGCCAGCAGTTTTCAGGGGACGGAGGCGACAGATACG. This encodes CASSFQGTEATDT. The whole CDR3 sequence reads CASSFQGTEATDTQYF.